The clone carrying this T cell receptor (beta chain) occurred once. What it binds is not known. This entry is derived from a study of CD8 T cells in ankylosing spondylitis. Study-wide results and caveats: Earlier work had already found some motif variants in reactive arthritis synovial fluid and blood. Peripheral blood samples showed relatively rare disease-linked clones, and these clones were CD8+. What appeared characteristic of ankylosing spondylitis blood was a TCR beta motif of fewer than ten highly homologous variants. Disease-linked clones reportedly concentrated significantly in matched ankylosing spondylitis synovial fluid.

Using quantitative 5'-RACE with molecular barcodes, the authors made TCR beta libraries. One entry per CDR3 protein results from TCRdb running MiXCR on the 5' RACE reads. The sample gives approximately 440,000 distinct CDR3 sequences, roughly 18% of which show up once; just over 1% is in the top ten. Looked up from germline, CDR1 is MNHEY and CDR2 is SVGAGI. The CDR3 is 15 amino acids. Trimming removed 5 bases from V and 0 bases from J; junction bases left unmatched: 6. The receptor's source is a male donor with ankylosing spondylitis. Specimen: blood, either unsorted or a sorted T cell fraction (not recorded which). This rearrangement joins TRBV6-5 to TRBJ1-2; 7 bases align to TRBD1. CDR3 in DNA: TGTGCCAGCAGTATACAGGGGCCGTCTAACTATGGCTACACCTTC. This sequence encodes CASSIQGPSNYGYTF.